These T cell receptor beta chains were read from a single sample in a study of shared clonotypes between healthy human individuals. The method was immunoSEQ multiplex PCR; TCRdb's version includes in-frame clones alone and lacks a portion of them. The sample records hundreds of thousands of clones, roughly 96% being singletons. The sample taken for sequencing was naive CD8+ T cells sorted from blood. These receptors all come from a woman under 40 in good health. Each CDR3 is given with its conserved first and last residue. The D gene is left open where the match is weak. Expanded clones are given a class, and other clones once, few, many or no size at all.

V gene	clone size	D gene	J gene	CDR3 protein	CDR3 DNA
TRBV5-5	.	.	TRBJ1-5	CASSPTMGWPQHF	TGTGCCAGCAGCCCCACCATGGGGTGGCCCCAGCATTTT
TRBV7-9	.	.	TRBJ1-1	CASSLYRDTEAFF	TGTGCCAGCAGCTTATATCGCGACACTGAAGCTTTCTTT
TRBV29-1	.	TRBD1	TRBJ1-2	CSADGTGMDEGYTF	TGCAGCGCTGACGGGACAGGGATGGATGAAGGCTACACCTTC
TRBV27	.	.	TRBJ2-7	CASSLSRRPSDQYF	TGTGCCAGCAGTTTATCACGTAGGCCCTCGGACCAGTACTTC
TRBV19	.	.	TRBJ2-1	CASSIVESSYNEQFF	TGTGCCAGTAGTATAGTGGAATCGTCCTACAATGAGCAGTTCTTC
TRBV27	.	.	TRBJ1-5	CASSPTGYSNQPQHF	TGTGCCAGCAGCCCTACAGGTTATAGCAATCAGCCCCAGCATTTT
TRBV28	.	TRBD2	TRBJ2-2	CAAGGGSSVWTGELFF	TGTGCCGCTGGTGGCGGGAGCTCCGTTTGGACCGGGGAGCTGTTTTTT
TRBV19	.	TRBD1	TRBJ2-7	CASKIRDRVDEQYF	TGTGCCAGTAAAATACGGGACAGGGTGGACGAGCAGTACTTC
TRBV6-5	.	.	TRBJ2-1	CATGGLDYNEQFF	TGTGCCACCGGGGGGCTAGATTACAATGAGCAGTTCTTC
TRBV19	.	TRBD1	TRBJ2-5	CASSISRTGEETQYF	TGTGCCAGTAGTATAAGCAGGACAGGGGAAGAGACCCAGTACTTC
TRBV11-1	.	TRBD1	TRBJ2-7	CASSLGQGAYEQYF	TGTGCCAGCAGCTTAGGGCAGGGGGCGTACGAGCAGTACTTC
TRBV9	.	TRBD1	TRBJ2-3	CASSDSKQGSDTQYF	TGTGCCAGCAGCGACTCCAAACAGGGGTCAGATACGCAGTATTTT
TRBV6-4	.	.	TRBJ2-1	CASSARHSSYNEQFF	TGTGCCAGCAGTGCACGACATAGCTCCTACAATGAGCAGTTCTTC
TRBV10-1	.	.	TRBJ1-1	CASMGPQGAFF	TGCGCCAGCATGGGCCCCCAAGGAGCTTTCTTT
TRBV29-1	.	.	TRBJ2-1	CSALPTDTKPPLNHRDDSYNEQFF	TGCAGCGCGCTGCCGACCGACACAAAACCGCCCCTAAACCATCGGGACGACTCCTACAATGAGCAGTTCTTC
TRBV19	.	TRBD1	TRBJ2-2	CASKIGQGATGELFF	TGTGCCAGTAAGATCGGGCAGGGGGCGACCGGGGAGCTGTTTTTT
TRBV5-6	.	.	TRBJ1-3	CASSLALSGNTIYF	TGTGCCAGCAGCTTAGCCCTCTCTGGAAACACCATATATTTT
TRBV13	.	.	TRBJ2-1	CASSQQVSSYNEQFF	TGTGCCAGCAGCCAGCAGGTAAGCTCCTACAATGAGCAGTTCTTC
TRBV7-8	.	TRBD2	TRBJ2-1	CASSSSGGHNEQFF	TGTGCCAGCAGCTCTAGCGGAGGGCACAATGAGCAGTTCTTC
TRBV20-1	once	.	TRBJ2-7	CSASSSWEQYF	TGCAGTGCTAGTAGTAGCTGGGAGCAGTACTTC
TRBV27	.	.	TRBJ1-5	CASSSADSYNQPQHF	TGTGCCAGCAGTTCGGCAGACAGCTACAATCAGCCCCAGCATTTT
TRBV19	.	.	TRBJ1-1	CASSINPREGRTEAFF	TGTGCCAGTAGTATAAACCCGCGGGAGGGGAGGACTGAAGCTTTCTTT
TRBV2	.	.	TRBJ2-7	CASSETSYEQYF	TGTGCCAGCAGTGAGACAAGTTACGAGCAGTACTTC
TRBV7-6	.	.	TRBJ1-2	CASSSGSGRGAYGYTF	TGTGCCAGCAGCTCAGGGTCGGGCAGGGGTGCCTATGGCTACACCTTC
TRBV19	.	.	TRBJ1-5	CASSPDGNQPQHF	TGTGCCAGTAGTCCGGACGGAAATCAGCCCCAGCATTTT
TRBV27	.	.	TRBJ2-1	CASSLRQYNEQFF	TGTGCCAGCAGTTTACGACAGTACAATGAGCAGTTCTTC
TRBV19	.	.	TRBJ2-4	CASSALQGPGNIQYF	TGTGCCAGTAGTGCCCTACAGGGTCCTGGAAACATTCAGTACTTC
TRBV19	.	.	TRBJ2-1	CASETPRNEQFF	TGTGCCAGTGAGACACCTCGCAATGAGCAGTTCTTC
TRBV9	.	.	TRBJ1-1	CASSAGTGWNTEAFF	TGTGCCAGCAGCGCCGGAACAGGGTGGAACACTGAAGCTTTCTTT
TRBV7-8	.	.	TRBJ2-7	CASSSSVGDVYEQYF	TGTGCCAGCAGCTCGTCCGTGGGGGACGTCTACGAGCAGTACTTC
TRBV28	once	.	TRBJ2-2	CASSPLQGVRELFF	TGTGCCAGCAGTCCACTCCAAGGGGTCCGGGAGCTGTTTTTT
TRBV7-4	once	TRBD1	TRBJ2-7	CASSLEGQGSYEQYF	TGTGCCAGCAGCTTAGAGGGACAGGGTTCCTACGAGCAGTACTTC
TRBV7-8	.	TRBD2	TRBJ2-1	CASSLVILAVYNEQFF	TGTGCCAGCAGCTTAGTAATCCTAGCGGTCTACAATGAGCAGTTCTTC
TRBV20-1	.	.	TRBJ2-7	CSATPTEQYF	TGCAGTGCAACCCCCACAGAGCAGTACTTC
TRBV5-1	.	.	TRBJ2-4	CASNYGGGDIQYF	TGCGCCAGCAATTATGGAGGGGGTGACATTCAGTACTTC
TRBV29-1	.	.	TRBJ2-7	CSVLADYEQYF	TGCAGCGTCTTGGCGGACTACGAGCAGTACTTC
TRBV28	.	.	TRBJ2-7	CASSYSVYEQYF	TGTGCCAGCAGTTACTCAGTCTACGAGCAGTACTTC
TRBV10-3	.	.	TRBJ2-2	CAIRSPGTHSAGELFF	TGTGCCATCAGAAGTCCCGGGACCCACTCGGCCGGGGAGCTGTTTTTT
TRBV11-2	.	.	TRBJ1-2	CASSLSTGGTGGYTF	TGTGCCAGCAGCTTATCGACAGGAGGGACGGGTGGCTACACCTTC
TRBV7-9	.	.	TRBJ2-2	CASSLRSGAGELFF	TGTGCCAGCAGCTTACGGTCGGGCGCCGGGGAGCTGTTTTTT
TRBV7-9	once	.	TRBJ2-1	CASSGPVSSYNEQFF	TGTGCCAGCAGCGGTCCGGTTTCTAGCTACAATGAGCAGTTCTTC
TRBV13	.	.	TRBJ2-7	CASSLGLAYEQYF	TGTGCCAGCAGCTTAGGCCTAGCCTACGAGCAGTACTTC
TRBV7-9	.	TRBD1	TRBJ1-3	CASKNPGTGSGNTIYF	TGTGCCAGCAAGAATCCCGGGACAGGCTCTGGAAACACCATATATTTT
TRBV6-7	.	.	TRBJ2-7	CASSQGLGYEQYF	TGTGCCAGCAGTCAAGGATTAGGCTACGAGCAGTACTTC
TRBV5-4	.	.	TRBJ2-3	CASSLEGYTQYF	TGTGCCAGCAGCTTGGAAGGGTACACGCAGTATTTT
TRBV19	.	TRBD1	TRBJ1-2	CASIGTGGLIYGYTF	TGTGCCAGTATCGGGACAGGGGGTTTGATCTATGGCTACACCTTC
TRBV28	.	.	TRBJ1-1	CASSLGGTTEAFF	TGTGCCAGCAGTTTAGGAGGGACCACTGAAGCTTTCTTT
TRBV6-1	.	.	TRBJ1-4	CASSEGVPWANEKLFF	TGTGCCAGCAGTGAAGGTGTCCCATGGGCTAATGAAAAACTGTTTTTT
TRBV6-6	.	.	TRBJ2-2	CASSHTGELFF	TGTGCCAGCAGTCACACCGGGGAGCTGTTTTTT
TRBV25-1	.	.	TRBJ2-1	CAIGTAESSYNEQFF	TGTGCCATCGGAACAGCCGAGAGCTCCTACAATGAGCAGTTCTTC